The T cell receptor beta chain described here comes from a study of neurological immune-mediated disorders. The time point: technical triplicate 1. With 10-nucleotide random UMIs included, cDNA was synthesized by 5'RACE. TCRdb ran MiXCR on the 5' RACE reads and lists one entry per CDR3 protein. The sample holds around 37,000 distinct CDR3 sequences, more than 9.5% seen once. Study outcomes and limitations: The study found the most TCR clonal expansion in HTLV-1-associated myelopathy and the least in multiple sclerosis, below healthy controls.

This clonotype appeared many times. Its antigen is as yet unknown. CDR3 length equals 14 residues. Germline lookup yields CDR1 SNHLY and CDR2 FYNNEI. V gave up 7 bases and J gave up 4 bases; unmatched junction bases: 8. The sample was PBMCs. This clonotype was sampled from a man aged 55 to 70 with HTLV-1-associated myelopathy (HAM/TSP). The chain employs TRBV2 and TRBJ1-2; 8 bases agree with TRBD1. The DNA for the CDR3 is TGTGCCAGCACGAATGGACAGGGCCGCTATGGCTACACCTTC. Translating it yields CASTNGQGRYGYTF.